This TCR beta chain was obtained from a study of T cell responses to AZD1222 COVID-19 vaccine. Study-level information: Pooling of second doses given at about 4 or about 12 weeks was done.

Concerning this clone: Its antigen is undetermined.

Data came from immunoSEQ multiplex PCR; TCRdb stores just in-frame clones and leaves some out. Altogether approximately 97,000 clones are present, 84% being singletons, with the ten largest covering approximately 15%. The CDR3 sequence is 14 residues long. Trimming shortened V by 3 bases and J by 6 bases, and 12 bases separated the two germline ends. CDR1 is SGHTA and CDR2 is FQGNSA in the germline V gene. General study findings and limits: Nearly half of spike-specific TCRs reportedly target variant regions that are unmutated in the B.1.351 and B.1.1.7 variants. Only a handful of AZD1222 recipients, several in all, had baseline seropositivity.

This sample comprised peripheral blood, obtained on day 0 of AZD1222 vaccination. The rearrangement links TRBV7-2 to TRBJ1-5; D possibly corresponds to TRBD1 (5 bases). This clonotype was obtained from an adult in good health. The CDR3 sequence: CASSLGRVPQPQHF. The DNA of the CDR3 is TGTGCCAGCAGCTTGGGCAGGGTCCCTCAGCCCCAGCATTTT.